The 30 T cell receptor beta chains below all came from one sample that was sequenced in a study of identical twins. MiXCR, run by TCRdb on the 5' RACE reads, gives a single entry per CDR3 protein. This sample yields hundreds of thousands of distinct CDR3 sequences, of which 7.5% are seen a single time; about 5.6% belongs to the top ten. These data were likewise used in another study, on yellow fever vaccine responses in identical twins.

Sequenced sample: CD8+ T cells sorted from blood. Every receptor here comes from a woman under 30 in good health.

This clonotype was counted ten times or more. The chain joins TRBV7-9 to TRBJ2-5, with a weak D call TRBD2 (6 bases). V gave up 4 bases and J gave up 3 bases, with 15 bases separating them. This CDR3 has 15 residues. Germline values: CDR1 SEHNR, CDR2 FQNEAQ (reference sequence). CDR3 DNA: TGTGCCAGCAGCTACCCGACTAGAGGGGAAGAGACCCAGTACTTC. Translating gives CASSYPTRGEETQYF. Full variable domain (outside the CDR3, taken from reference TRBV7-9 and TRBJ2-5): DTGVSQNPRHKITKRGQNVTFRCDPISEHNRLYWYRQTLGQGPEFLTYFQNEAQLEKSRLLSDRFSAERPKGSFSTLEIQRTEQGDSAMYLCASSYPTRGEETQYFGPGTRLLVL.

The genes are TRBV11-2 and TRBJ1-6; the D gene is possibly TRBD1 (5 bases). V lost 1 base to trimming and J lost 4 bases, with 11 bases between them. The CDR3 contains 16 residues. Germline V gene lookup returns CDR1 SGHAT and CDR2 FQNNGV. The CDR3: CASSLVSTEYNSPLHF. CDR3 DNA: TGTGCCAGCAGCTTAGTGTCGACAGAATATAATTCACCCCTCCACTTT.

This chain joins TRBV28 and TRBJ1-2, with 9 bases fitting TRBD1. The CDR3 contains 12 residues. The V segment lost 3 bases and the J segment 8 bases; nucleotides outside the gene matches: 1. Germline V lookup: CDR1 MDHEN, CDR2 SYDVKM. The CDR3 sequence is CASSLGTGGYTF. As DNA, the CDR3 is TGTGCCAGCAGTTTGGGGACAGGGGGCTACACCTTC.

This clonotype has a handful of counts. V gene TRBV20-1 combines with J gene TRBJ2-7; D call uncertain. This CDR3 is built from 12 residues. The V and J ends lost 3 bases and 2 bases respectively, with 8 bases between them. Germline V gene lookup returns CDR1 DFQATT and CDR2 SNEGSKA (reference sequence). The CDR3 bases are TGCAGTGCTAGGAGCCAGACCTACGAGCAGTACTTC. Translated, it gives CSARSQTYEQYF.

This clonotype was counted between two and nine times. The J gene is TRBJ2-7, the V gene TRBV28; 10 bases fit TRBD2. With 3 bases clipped from V and 6 bases from J, the junction kept 5 bases outside the gene matches. CDR3 length: 14 amino acids. Looked up from germline, CDR1 is MDHEN and CDR2 is SYDVKM. Here the CDR3 reads CASSFASGRGEQYF. The CDR3 DNA sequence: TGTGCCAGCAGTTTCGCTAGCGGGAGAGGCGAGCAGTACTTC.

This clonotype was observed at least ten times. This chain joins TRBV6-5 and TRBJ2-2; D possibly uses TRBD1 or TRBD2 (5 bases each). V shed 6 bases and J shed 10 bases, with 12 bases lying between them. CDR1 MNHEY and CDR2 SVGAGI come from the germline V gene. This CDR3 region has 12 residues. This chain's CDR3 is CASRLRDEELFF. DNA of the CDR3: TGTGCCAGCAGACTCCGGGACGAGGAGCTGTTTTTT.

The rearrangement joins TRBV2 to TRBJ2-1; weak D call: TRBD1 (6 bases). Trimming stripped 2 bases from V and 5 bases from J, with 13 bases between. The CDR3 is made up of 15 amino acids. Per germline, CDR1 SNHLY and CDR2 FYNNEI. CDR3 DNA sequence: TGTGCCAGCAGTGAATCGGAACAGGGTGACAATGAGCAGTTCTTC. Translated: CASSESEQGDNEQFF.

This clonotype appeared a few times. The chain couples TRBV14 to TRBJ2-7; TRBD1 or TRBD2 may be the D gene (7 bases each). The CDR3 extends over 21 amino acids. Germline V gives CDR1 SGHDN, CDR2 FVKESK. V was cut by 0 bases and J by 4 bases, with 31 bases left in between. CDR3 in amino acids: CASSQDWGIGSDREGPYEQYF. CDR3 nucleotide sequence: TGTGCCAGCAGCCAAGATTGGGGTATCGGGAGCGACAGGGAGGGACCTTACGAGCAGTACTTC.

The rearrangement uses TRBV7-8 and TRBJ1-6; D is possibly TRBD1 (6 bases). Germline CDR1 and CDR2: SGHVS and FQNEAQ. V was pared by 1 base and J by 9 bases, with 16 bases between. This CDR3 contains 16 residues. CDR3 residues: CASSLGTDLIFSPLHF. The CDR3 region has the DNA TGTGCCAGCAGCTTAGGGACAGACCTAATTTTTTCACCCCTCCACTTT.

This clonotype was counted between two and nine times. The V gene is TRBV5-1, the J gene TRBJ2-1; TRBD1 agrees at 7 bases. The CDR3 length is 16 residues. V was pared by 4 bases and J by 4 bases, with 11 bases of the junction left unmatched. Germline CDR1 is SGHRS and CDR2 is YFSETQ. As DNA, the CDR3 is TGCGCCAGCAGCCCCTGGACAGGTGACCATTACAATGAGCAGTTCTTC. This codes for CASSPWTGDHYNEQFF.

This clonotype has a handful of counts. The V and J genes are TRBV27 and TRBJ2-7; TRBD2 is a possible D gene (6 bases). The CDR3 runs to 13 residues. V was trimmed by 4 bases and J by 3 bases, leaving 10 bases between them. Germline CDR1 reads MNHEY; CDR2 reads SMNVEV (reference sequence). CDR3 DNA sequence: TGTGCCAGCAGTTCATCGGACTACTACGAGCAGTACTTC. Translation: CASSSSDYYEQYF.

This clonotype has at least ten counts. The genes are TRBV5-1 and TRBJ2-3; a weak D match, TRBD2 (5 bases). Germline V gene lookup returns CDR1 SGHRS and CDR2 YFSETQ. CDR3 length: 14 residues. Trimming shortened V by 1 base and J by 4 bases, and 10 bases separated the two germline ends. The CDR3 region is CASSLWSSPDTQYF. The CDR3 nucleotides are TGCGCCAGCAGCTTGTGGTCTAGCCCAGATACGCAGTATTTT. Variable domain in full (rest from reference TRBV5-1 and TRBJ2-3): KAGVTQTPRYLIKTRGQQVTLSCSPISGHRSVSWYQQTPGQGLQFLFEYFSETQRNKGNFPGRFSGRQFSNSRSEMNVSTLELGDSALYLCASSLWSSPDTQYFGPGTRLTVL.

This clonotype was detected only a few times. V usage is TRBV27 and J usage is TRBJ2-7, with D possibly matching TRBD1 (6 bases). Germline V gene sequence: CDR1 MNHEY, CDR2 SMNVEV (reference sequence). CDR3 length: 14 amino acids. Trimming removed 2 bases from V and 1 base from J, with 9 bases in between. The chain's CDR3 is CASSLTDSSYEQYF. As DNA, the CDR3 is TGTGCCAGCAGTTTAACGGACAGTTCCTACGAGCAGTACTTC.

The table lists this clonotype with a few counts. As DNA, the CDR3 is TGTGCCAGCAGTGAAGCCGGTCCCCTAGAAAAACTGTTTTTT. The encoded protein is CASSEAGPLEKLFF. This rearrangement joins TRBV25-1 to TRBJ1-4; unclear D gene. The CDR3 spans 14 residues. V lost 2 bases and J 8 bases, leaving 12 bases between the germline ends. The germline V gene encodes CDR1 MGHDK and CDR2 SYGVNS.

This clonotype was detected only a few times. The chain combines TRBV11-2 with TRBJ2-1; possible D gene TRBD2, 7 bases. The germline CDR1 and CDR2 sequences are SGHAT and FQNNGV. Trimming pared 1 base from V and 4 bases from J, leaving 23 bases between. The length of the CDR3 is 19 residues. The CDR3 is CASSLVGLGGGGPYNEQFF. Written as DNA, the CDR3 is TGTGCCAGCAGCTTAGTTGGTCTAGGGGGAGGGGGTCCTTACAATGAGCAGTTCTTC.

This clonotype was counted ten times or more. The chain employs TRBV28 and TRBJ2-2; D is unresolved. The CDR3 covers 12 residues. V was pared by 5 bases and J by 5 bases, with 6 bases between. CDR1 is MDHEN and CDR2 is SYDVKM in the germline V gene. CDR3 protein: CASSVYTGELFF. The CDR3 DNA reads TGTGCCAGCAGTGTTTATACCGGGGAGCTGTTTTTT.

Ten or more counts support this clonotype. The chain joins TRBV29-1 to TRBJ2-7, with 7 bases fitting TRBD1. The germline V gene encodes CDR1 SQVTM and CDR2 ANQGSEA. The CDR3 is made up of 14 amino acids. V shed 1 base and J 1 base; nucleotides not matched to a gene: 4. Here the CDR3 reads CSVEVPGQSYEQYF. As DNA, the CDR3 is TGCAGCGTTGAAGTTCCGGGACAGTCCTACGAGCAGTACTTC.

This clonotype was observed many times. V and J are TRBV7-9 and TRBJ2-7; D is uncertain. The CDR3 has 12 amino acids. CDR1 and CDR2 (germline): SEHNR, FQNEAQ (reference sequence). Trimming stripped 1 base from V and 7 bases from J, with 8 bases between. The CDR3, as DNA: TGTGCCAGCAGCTTAGGAGGCTCGGAGCAGTACTTC. This translates into CASSLGGSEQYF.

The chain uses TRBV7-9 and TRBJ2-7; tentatively, D is TRBD1 or TRBD2 (5 bases each). Per germline, CDR1 SEHNR and CDR2 FQNEAQ (reference sequence). CDR3 length: 15 amino acids. The V gene lost 5 bases and the J gene lost 9 bases, with 23 bases spanning the gap. The CDR3 DNA sequence: TGTGCCAGCAGCGCAACCGGGACGGCGAGCTGGGGGCAGTACTTC. Translating gives CASSATGTASWGQYF. Combining the CDR3 with reference TRBV7-9 and TRBJ2-7 gives the whole variable domain DTGVSQNPRHKITKRGQNVTFRCDPISEHNRLYWYRQTLGQGPEFLTYFQNEAQLEKSRLLSDRFSAERPKGSFSTLEIQRTEQGDSAMYLCASSATGTASWGQYFGPGTRLTVT.

This clonotype occurred many times. The rearrangement joins TRBV12-3 or TRBV12-4 to TRBJ2-1, with TRBD2 matching 11 bases. The V segment lost 1 base and the J segment 8 bases; nucleotides outside the gene matches: 10. This CDR3 has 17 residues. The CDR3 DNA follows: TGTGCCAGCAGTTTAGTAGCGGGAGGGGTCTTGGGCTATGAGCAGTTCTTC. It yields the protein CASSLVAGGVLGYEQFF.

V is TRBV4-2 and J is TRBJ2-1, with 7 bases fitting TRBD2. V shed 0 bases and J 2 bases; nucleotides not matched to a gene: 4. CDR1 and CDR2 from the germline V gene are LGHNA and YNFKEQ. The CDR3 is 16 amino acids. CDR3 sequence (DNA): TGTGCCAGCAGCCAAGAGGAACGGGGGGCCTACAATGAGCAGTTCTTC. Amino acids: CASSQEERGAYNEQFF.

This clonotype has ten or more counts. This CDR3 is CASSLVSSSFNEQFF. DNA of the CDR3: TGTGCCAGCAGTTTAGTATCCTCTAGCTTCAATGAGCAGTTCTTC. The chain employs TRBV12-3 or TRBV12-4 and TRBJ2-1; the D gene is possibly TRBD2 (5 bases). The V end lost 1 base, the J end lost 6 bases, and 13 bases lay between the germline ends. This CDR3 has 15 amino acids.

This clonotype was detected many times. The rearrangement links TRBV28 to TRBJ2-1; no firm D call. This CDR3 is 13 amino acids long. Germline V gives CDR1 MDHEN, CDR2 SYDVKM. Between the trimmed V and J ends, which lost 3 bases and 5 bases, there was a span of 8 bases. The CDR3 nucleotides read TGTGCCAGCAGTTTTGACGGCGACAATGAGCAGTTCTTC. Protein sequence: CASSFDGDNEQFF.

This clonotype was observed at least ten times. The rearrangement links TRBV5-6 to TRBJ2-2; D might be TRBD1 (6 bases). The V gene's germline CDR1 is SGHDT and CDR2 YYEEEE. The CDR3 is 15 amino acids. Trimming removed 3 bases at V and 4 bases at J, with 13 bases between. The CDR3 nucleotides are TGTGCCAGCAGCTCGGACAGCCTGGGCACCGGGGAGCTGTTTTTT. Translating gives CASSSDSLGTGELFF.

This clonotype was observed many times. V gene TRBV13 combines with J gene TRBJ2-1, with 11 bases lining up with TRBD1. The V gene's germline CDR1 is PRHDT and CDR2 FYEKMQ (reference sequence). Trimming at V came to 3 bases and at J to 7 bases, leaving 5 bases not matched to a gene. This CDR3 is 15 amino acids long. The CDR3 region is CASSFGQGALNEQFF. The DNA for the CDR3 is TGTGCCAGCAGCTTCGGACAGGGGGCTTTGAATGAGCAGTTCTTC.

The rearrangement joins TRBV5-6 to TRBJ2-7; D possibly corresponds to TRBD1 (6 bases). CDR1 SGHDT and CDR2 YYEEEE come from the germline V gene. V was pared by 5 bases and J by 5 bases, with 11 bases between. The CDR3 is made up of 12 amino acids. The CDR3 DNA reads as TGTGCCAGCAGTTACAGGGTCCACGAGCAGTACGTC. Encoded protein: CASSYRVHEQYV.

This clonotype showed up many times. CDR3 loop: CASMGRHYEQYV. CDR3 nucleotide sequence: TGTGCCAGCATGGGCAGGCACTACGAGCAGTACGTC. The V and J genes are TRBV2 and TRBJ2-7; the D is unclear. This CDR3 has 12 amino acids. Germline CDR1 is SNHLY and CDR2 is FYNNEI. The V gene lost 7 bases and the J gene lost 3 bases, with 10 bases spanning the gap.

This clonotype was seen a handful of times. V usage is TRBV5-5 and J usage is TRBJ2-4, with 7 bases identical to TRBD2. The CDR3 contains 16 residues. Germline CDR1 SGHKS, CDR2 YYEKEE (reference sequence). V dropped 4 bases and J dropped 1; count of bases not matched to a gene: 8. The CDR3 DNA reads as TGTGCCAGCAGCCTAGGCGGGGGTCGGGCCAAAAACATTCAGTACTTC. This codes for CASSLGGGRAKNIQYF.

This clonotype came up a few times. This chain connects TRBV14 to TRBJ1-2, with a weak D call TRBD1 (6 bases). This CDR3 comprises 15 residues. V shed 1 base and J shed 4 bases, with 13 bases lying between them. The germline CDR1 and CDR2 sequences are SGHDN and FVKESK. CDR3 loop: CASSQGGRQVYGYTF. The CDR3 DNA sequence: TGTGCCAGCAGCCAAGGCGGGAGACAGGTCTATGGCTACACCTTC.

This clonotype appeared a few times. The CDR3 spells CASSLPTSGGNADTQYF. The CDR3 coding sequence is TGTGCCAGCAGTCTTCCGACTAGCGGGGGTAACGCAGATACGCAGTATTTT. This chain links TRBV7-9 with TRBJ2-3; TRBD2 matches at 12 bases. Germline assignment: CDR1 SEHNR and CDR2 FQNEAQ (reference sequence). V was clipped by 6 bases and J by 4 bases; unmatched bases: 11. The CDR3 sequence is 17 residues long. Complete variable domain (other parts from reference TRBV7-9 and TRBJ2-3): DTGVSQNPRHKITKRGQNVTFRCDPISEHNRLYWYRQTLGQGPEFLTYFQNEAQLEKSRLLSDRFSAERPKGSFSTLEIQRTEQGDSAMYLCASSLPTSGGNADTQYFGPGTRLTVL.